This T cell receptor beta chain was obtained from a study of shared clonotypes between healthy human individuals. Whole-study results and caveats: Larger estimated richness was generally seen in naive subsets than in memory subsets. Against clonotypes common to all four donors, non-shared ones had lower generation probabilities.

Sequencing was performed with immunoSEQ multiplex PCR; in TCRdb, only in-frame clones are kept and a portion is missing. The sample has 500,000 to 700,000 clones, approximately 95% seen once. Naive CD8 cells lacked CD45RO and underwent positive selection for CCR7, leaving out terminally differentiated effector memory CD45RA+ cells. With regard to this clone: No antigen is known for it.

The germline CDR1 and CDR2 sequences are GTSNPN and SVGIG (reference sequence). The CDR3 loop spans 14 amino acids. Trimming left V 0 bases short and J 0 bases short, with 7 bases between. The rearrangement joins TRBV30 to TRBJ2-3, with D hard to call. What was sequenced was naive CD8+ T cells sorted from blood. The clonotype originates from a woman aged 25 to 39 in good health. The CDR3 sequence: CAWSVTSSTDTQYF. The DNA of the CDR3 is TGTGCCTGGAGTGTAACCTCTAGCACAGATACGCAGTATTTT. Full variable domain (rest looked up from reference TRBV30 and TRBJ2-3): SQTIHQWPATLVQPVGSPLSLECTVEGTSNPNLYWYRQAAGRGLQLLFYSVGIGQISSEVPQNLSASRPQDRQFILSSKKLLLSDSGFYLCAWSVTSSTDTQYFGPGTRLTVL.